These 10 T cell receptor beta chains were all obtained from the same sample, sequenced in a study of Graves' ophthalmopathy and Graves' hyperthyroidism. Beta-chain TCR CDR3 regions were amplified from RNA transcripts. RT-PCR was first run with HTBI primers, then multiplex PCR in a second round. TCRdb redid the calling of the multiplex PCR reads with MiXCR, one entry per CDR3 protein. The sample holds 900,000 to 1,200,000 distinct CDR3 sequences, around a third seen once. The source material was peripheral blood or thyroid tissue (not recorded which). Receptor source: an adult man with Graves' hyperthyroidism.

CDR3 in amino acids: CSARGDTAVGSLHF. The CDR3 DNA reads TGCAGTGCTAGAGGGGACACGGCCGTGGGATCCCTCCACTTT. The chain couples TRBV20-1 to TRBJ1-6; a weak D match, TRBD1 (6 bases). Per the germline V gene, CDR1 is DFQATT and CDR2 is SNEGSKA (reference sequence). Deletions cut 1 base from V and 14 bases from J, with 18 bases between. This CDR3 contains 14 residues.

This clonotype occurred many times. J is TRBJ1-4 and V is TRBV20-1, with a tentative D call TRBD1 (6 bases). The CDR3 consists of 15 residues. V lost 3 bases to trimming and J lost 5 bases, with 16 bases between them. CDR1 and CDR2 (germline): DFQATT, SNEGSKA (reference sequence). DNA for the CDR3: TGCAGTGCTAGGGACACAGGGACGGGGAATGAAAAACTGTTTTTT. Protein: CSARDTGTGNEKLFF.

This clonotype was observed many times. The J gene is TRBJ1-1, the V gene TRBV13; D might be TRBD1 (6 bases). Trimming cost V 3 bases and J 0 bases, with 14 bases left between them. The CDR3 has 16 amino acids. Looked up from germline, CDR1 is PRHDT and CDR2 is FYEKMQ (reference sequence). CDR3 bases: TGTGCCAGCAGCTTTGAAGGACAGTTGATGAACACTGAAGCTTTCTTT. This sequence encodes CASSFEGQLMNTEAFF.

A word on this clonotype: A clone one base away is much larger, so this may be a read error. V is TRBV2 and J is TRBJ1-5, with 8 bases lining up with TRBD1. Germline CDR1 is SNHLY and CDR2 is FYNNEI. V gave up 4 bases and J gave up 6 bases; unmatched junction bases: 2. The CDR3 is made up of 13 amino acids. The CDR3 coding sequence is TGTGCCAGCAGTGGGACAGGGATTCAGCCCCAGCATTTT. It yields the protein CASSGTGIQPQHF.

This clonotype has more than one count but fewer than ten. V is TRBV5-1 and J is TRBJ2-5; TRBD2 matches 12 bases. CDR1 is SGHRS, CDR2 YFSETQ, per germline. V shed 7 bases, J shed 4 bases, and the junction held 8 bases outside the gene matches. The CDR3 length is 15 residues. The CDR3 DNA reads as TGCGCCAGCCGGCGGGGGACTAGCGGGTTAGAGACCCAGTACTTC. The encoded protein is CASRRGTSGLETQYF.

About this clonotype itself: The final CDR3 position lacks the conserved phenylalanine or tryptophan, pointing to a likely read error. The DNA is omitted, as the CDR3 cannot be located on it reliably, and the CDR3 follows TCRdb's listing. CDR3 region: CATSDTPGLGAP. V usage is TRBV24-1 and J usage is TRBJ2-6; the table's D call TRBD1 went unverified against the DNA. A total of 12 residues make up the CDR3, ends included. Germline CDR1 and CDR2: KGHDR and SFDVKD.

The chain has TRBV10-3 and TRBJ2-5, with D possibly TRBD2 on 6 matching bases. The CDR3 runs to 13 residues. Germline V gene data show CDR1 as ENHRY and CDR2 as SYGVKD. With 4 bases removed from V and 5 bases from J, the gap between germline ends came to 11 bases. The CDR3 DNA reads as TGTGCCATCAGTGCCGCCGGGAGCGAGACCCAGTACTTC. It translates to CAISAAGSETQYF.

This clonotype has just a few counts. In nucleotides, the CDR3 is TGTGCCAGCAGCTTGGGACACGTTGGCGAAAAACTGTTTTTT. This sequence encodes CASSLGHVGEKLFF. The V and J genes are TRBV5-8 and TRBJ1-4, with D unclear. The CDR3 is 14 residues long. The V end was cut by 0 bases, the J end by 8 bases, with 11 bases between. CDR1 and CDR2 (germline): SGHTS, YDEGEE.

The rearrangement joins TRBV2 to TRBJ1-5; tentatively, D is TRBD1 (5 bases). Germline V CDR1 and CDR2: SNHLY, FYNNEI. This CDR3 contains 14 residues. V gave up 6 bases and J gave up 11 bases, with 20 bases separating them. In DNA, the CDR3 is TGTGCCAGCAGCCTCGGACACCCTGGATCGACCCAGCATTTT. This gives the protein CASSLGHPGSTQHF.

Details on this clonotype: A much bigger clone sits one base away, suggesting this may be a read error. The V call is TRBV20-1, the J call TRBJ1-1; 7 bases agree with TRBD1. CDR1 DFQATT and CDR2 SNEGSKA come from the germline V gene (reference sequence). There are 12 residues in the CDR3. The V segment lost 3 bases and the J segment 4 bases; nucleotides outside the gene matches: 2. The CDR3 protein is CSASDRATEAFF. The CDR3 bases are TGCAGTGCTAGCGACAGGGCCACTGAAGCTTTCTTT.